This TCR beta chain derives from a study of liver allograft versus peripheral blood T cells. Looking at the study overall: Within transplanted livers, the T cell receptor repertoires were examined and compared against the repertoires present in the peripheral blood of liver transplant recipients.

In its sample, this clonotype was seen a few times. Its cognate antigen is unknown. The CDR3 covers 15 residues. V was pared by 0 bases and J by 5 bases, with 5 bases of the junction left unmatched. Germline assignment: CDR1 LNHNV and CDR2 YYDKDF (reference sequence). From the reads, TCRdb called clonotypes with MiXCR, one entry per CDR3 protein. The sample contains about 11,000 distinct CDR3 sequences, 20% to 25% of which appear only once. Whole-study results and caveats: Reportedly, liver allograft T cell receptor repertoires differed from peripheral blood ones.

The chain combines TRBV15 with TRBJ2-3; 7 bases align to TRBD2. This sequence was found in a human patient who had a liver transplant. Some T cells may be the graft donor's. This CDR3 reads CATSRDGLVQDTQYF. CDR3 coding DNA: TGTGCCACCAGCAGAGATGGACTAGTCCAAGATACGCAGTATTTT.